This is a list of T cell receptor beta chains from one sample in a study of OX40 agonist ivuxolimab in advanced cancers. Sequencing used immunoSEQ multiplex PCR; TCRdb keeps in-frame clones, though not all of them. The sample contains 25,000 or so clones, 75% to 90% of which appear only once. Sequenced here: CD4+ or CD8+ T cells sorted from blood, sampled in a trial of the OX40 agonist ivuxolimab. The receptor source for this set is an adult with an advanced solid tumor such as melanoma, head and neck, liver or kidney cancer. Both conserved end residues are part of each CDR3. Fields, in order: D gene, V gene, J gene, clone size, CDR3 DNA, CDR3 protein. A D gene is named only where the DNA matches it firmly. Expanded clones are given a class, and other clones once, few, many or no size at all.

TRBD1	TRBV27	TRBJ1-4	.	TGTGCCAGCAGTTTCGGGACAGGCGAAAAACTGTTTTTT	CASSFGTGEKLFF
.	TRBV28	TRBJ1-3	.	TGTGCCAGCAGTTTACACTCTGGAAACACCATATATTTT	CASSLHSGNTIYF
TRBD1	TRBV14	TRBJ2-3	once	TGTGCCAGCAGCCGGGGACAGGGGAGGAGCACAGATACGCAGTATTTT	CASSRGQGRSTDTQYF
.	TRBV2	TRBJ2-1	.	TGTGCCAGCAGTTTTCAGGGAAATGAGCAGTTCTTC	CASSFQGNEQFF
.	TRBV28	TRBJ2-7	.	TGTGCCAGCAGGTCCCAGGGGCAGCAGTACTTC	CASRSQGQQYF
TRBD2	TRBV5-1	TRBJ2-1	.	TGCGCCAGCAGCTTTCTCGCCCTAGCGGGAGGGAATGAGCAGTTCTTC	CASSFLALAGGNEQFF
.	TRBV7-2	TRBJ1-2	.	TGTGCCAGCAGCTTAGCGAGACAGCGGATCTATGGCTACACCTTC	CASSLARQRIYGYTF
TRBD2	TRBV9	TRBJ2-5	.	TGTGCCAGCAGCGTAGCGGGAGGACACCAAGAGACCCAGTACTTC	CASSVAGGHQETQYF
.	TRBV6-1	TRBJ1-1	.	TGTGCCAGCAGTGAAAGGCGGGGAGTGAACACTGAAGCTTTCTTT	CASSERRGVNTEAFF
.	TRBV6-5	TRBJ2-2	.	TGTGCCAGCAGTTACAATACCGGGGAGCTGTTTTTT	CASSYNTGELFF
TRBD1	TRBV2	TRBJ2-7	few	TGTGCCAGCAGGGTTAGGACAGGGTCCTACGAGCAGTACTTC	CASRVRTGSYEQYF
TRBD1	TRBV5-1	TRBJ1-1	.	TGCGCCAGCAGCTTGGGACAGGGGGCGTATAGCACTGAAGCTTTCTTT	CASSLGQGAYSTEAFF
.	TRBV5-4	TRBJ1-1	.	TGTGCCAGCAGCTTGGACAGGGCCGGCTCTGAAGCTTTCTTT	CASSLDRAGSEAFF
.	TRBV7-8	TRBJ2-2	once	TGTGCCAGCAGCTCAGCGTGGCAGAACACCGGGGAGCTGTTTTTT	CASSSAWQNTGELFF
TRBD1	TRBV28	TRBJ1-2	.	TGTGCCAGCAGTTCCCGGACAGGGTGGTATGGCTACACCTTC	CASSSRTGWYGYTF
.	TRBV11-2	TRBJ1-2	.	TGTGCCAGCAGCCTTTCGGGGTATGGCTACACCTTC	CASSLSGYGYTF
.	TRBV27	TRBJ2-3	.	TGTGCCAGCAGTTTGATAGGCAGGCCCACAATAGATACGCAGTATTTT	CASSLIGRPTIDTQYF
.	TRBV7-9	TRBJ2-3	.	TGTGCCAGCAGCTTACAGCAGAGCACAGATACGCAGTATTTT	CASSLQQSTDTQYF
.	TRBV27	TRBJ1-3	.	TGTGCCAGCAGTTTATATATTGGGGAGGGGAGCTCTGGAAACACCATATATTTT	CASSLYIGEGSSGNTIYF
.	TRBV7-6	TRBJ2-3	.	TGTGCCAGCAGCTTAAGCCCCACAGATACGCAGTATTTT	CASSLSPTDTQYF
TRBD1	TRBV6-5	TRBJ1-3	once	TGTGCCAGCAGTTACTCAATACAGGGGACTGGAAACACCATATATTTT	CASSYSIQGTGNTIYF
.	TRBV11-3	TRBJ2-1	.	TGTGCCAGCAGCACTCGGGGGAGCTCCTACAATGAGCAGTTCTTC	CASSTRGSSYNEQFF
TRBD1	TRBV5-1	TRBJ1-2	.	TGCGCCAGCAGCCCAGACAGGGACCATGGCTACACCTTC	CASSPDRDHGYTF
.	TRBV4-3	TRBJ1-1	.	TGCGCCAGCAGCCAAGAGGTAAACACTGAAGCTTTCTTT	CASSQEVNTEAFF